The TCR beta chain under discussion was sequenced for a study of shared clonotypes between healthy human individuals. TCRdb's table, derived via immunoSEQ multiplex PCR, lists solely in-frame clones and lacks some. This sample has roughly 2,000,000 clones, with over 85% found just once. Naive CD8 populations comprised CD45RO-negative cells positively selected for CCR7, excluding terminally differentiated effector memory CD45RA+ cells. CDR1 GTSNPN and CDR2 SVGIG come from the germline V gene (reference sequence). The junction had 4 bases not matched to a gene; V was cut back by 2 bases and J by 3 bases. The CDR3 has 14 residues.

The V gene is TRBV30, the J gene TRBJ2-7; TRBD1 agrees at 10 bases. Sequenced input: naive CD8+ T cells sorted from blood. The receptor was derived from a man between 18 and 29 years old in good health. The CDR3 sequence: CAWSFGTGDYEQYF. The CDR3 nucleotides are TGTGCCTGGAGTTTCGGGACAGGGGACTACGAGCAGTACTTC. The full variable domain, with the rest looked up from reference TRBV30 and TRBJ2-7, is SQTIHQWPATLVQPVGSPLSLECTVEGTSNPNLYWYRQAAGRGLQLLFYSVGIGQISSEVPQNLSASRPQDRQFILSSKKLLLSDSGFYLCAWSFGTGDYEQYFGPGTRLTVT.